Given below is one T cell receptor beta chain in context. Its specificity is not known. CDR1 is SQVTM and CDR2 is ANQGSEA in the germline V gene. This CDR3 contains 13 residues. V lost 4 bases and J 5 bases, leaving 11 bases between the germline ends. Once RNA had been extracted, it was reverse transcribed into cDNA to act as the sequencing template. Here immunoSEQ multiplex PCR was the method, and the copy in TCRdb shows in-frame clones only, minus some. The table includes hundreds of thousands of clones, roughly 69% detected once. The data originate from a study of CD8+ T cells in alopecia areata. Study-level information: Oral tofacitinib, 5 to 10 mg twice daily, was given in an open-label trial.

Findings and limits, study-wide: Resident alphabeta T-cell populations of normal skin are likewise subject to sequencing in scalp samples.

The sequence derives from a human donor with alopecia areata. Sequencing used CD4+ T cells sorted from blood, obtained at week 0. The chain carries TRBV29-1 and TRBJ2-2; the D is unclear. The DNA for the CDR3 is TGCAGCGTTGCGGAGTTAGATACCGGGGAGCTGTTTTTT. Translated: CSVAELDTGELFF.